This is a list of T cell receptor beta chains from one sample in a study of blood T cell repertoires in COVID-19. The table came from immunoSEQ multiplex PCR; TCRdb's copy has only in-frame clones and leaves some out. The data show about 86,000 clones, approximately 82% seen once. The sample was peripheral blood. Source of these receptors: a woman aged 80 or older with acute or convalescent COVID-19. Both conserved end residues are part of each CDR3. D genes are given only for firm matches. Rows give clone size only sometimes, using once, few, many, or a class for an expanded clone.

j_call d_call v_call clone_size cdr3_length cdr3_nt cdr3_aa
TRBJ2-5 . TRBV5-4 . 14 TGTGCCAGCAGCGCCGGGGAGGCCCAAGAGACCCAGTACTTC CASSAGEAQETQYF
TRBJ2-1 TRBD1 TRBV2 . 14 TGTGCCAGCAACCGGGACAGGAGCCCCAATGAGCAGTTCTTC CASNRDRSPNEQFF
TRBJ1-1 . TRBV6-5 . 11 TGTGCCAGCAGTCCAGGGGACGGGGCTTTCTTT CASSPGDGAFF
TRBJ2-1 . TRBV6-2/TRBV6-3 . 18 TGTGCCAGCAGTTACGGGGGTCTTTTGGTAGCGGCATACAATGAGCAGTTCTTC CASSYGGLLVAAYNEQFF
TRBJ2-2 TRBD1 TRBV4-1 . 15 TGCGCCAGCAGCCATACAGGGGATTTGCCCGGGGAGCTGTTTTTT CASSHTGDLPGELFF
TRBJ2-7 TRBD1 TRBV3-1/TRBV3-2 . 12 TGTGCCAGCAGCTACAGACAGGGCGAGCAGTACTTC CASSYRQGEQYF
TRBJ1-5 . TRBV5-1 few 15 TGCGCCAGCAGCTTGGGGACAGAGAGCAATCAGCCCCAGCATTTT CASSLGTESNQPQHF
TRBJ2-3 . TRBV3-1/TRBV3-2 . 16 TGTGCCAGCAGCCAAGATGTACAGGGAAGCACAGATACGCAGTATTTT CASSQDVQGSTDTQYF
TRBJ1-1 . TRBV6-5 . 13 TGTGCCAGCAGTCCCAGGGGGAACACTGAAGCTTTCTTT CASSPRGNTEAFF
TRBJ1-5 TRBD1 TRBV7-9 . 15 TGTGCCAGCAGCCAAGGACAGGGAAACAATCAGCCCCAGCATTTT CASSQGQGNNQPQHF
TRBJ2-7 TRBD1 TRBV10-1 few 14 TGCGCCAGCAGTGGACAGGGGCCTTCCTACGAGCAGTACTTC CASSGQGPSYEQYF
TRBJ1-5 TRBD1 TRBV19 few 16 TGTGCCAGTAGACGCACCCTACAGGGGGCGCGGCAGCCCCAGCATTTT CASRRTLQGARQPQHF
TRBJ1-1 TRBD1 TRBV6-1 . 13 TGTGCCAGCAGTGAAGCGAGACAGGGGCCCCACAGATTT CASSEARQGPHRF